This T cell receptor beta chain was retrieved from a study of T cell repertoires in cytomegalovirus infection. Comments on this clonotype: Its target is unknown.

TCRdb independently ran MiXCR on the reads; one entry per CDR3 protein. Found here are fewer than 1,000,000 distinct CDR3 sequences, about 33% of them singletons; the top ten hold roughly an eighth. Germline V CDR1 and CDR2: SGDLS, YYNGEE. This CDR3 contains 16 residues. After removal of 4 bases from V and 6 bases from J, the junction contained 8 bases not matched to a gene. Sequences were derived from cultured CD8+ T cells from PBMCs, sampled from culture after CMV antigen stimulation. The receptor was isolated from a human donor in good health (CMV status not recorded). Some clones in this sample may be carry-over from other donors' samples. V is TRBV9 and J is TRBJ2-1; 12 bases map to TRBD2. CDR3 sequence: CASSHPLAGGVNEQFF. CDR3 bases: TGTGCCAGCAGCCATCCTCTAGCGGGGGGGGTCAATGAGCAGTTCTTC.